Described below is a single T cell receptor beta chain sequence and its context. The antigen remains undetermined. The data stem from a study of CXCR3-negative and CXCR3-positive naive CD8 T cells. Each TRB cDNA library was prepared by 5' RACE (with UMI labels). TCRdb re-called the 5' RACE reads and shows each CDR3 protein once, DNA omitted. The sample has about 130,000 distinct CDR3 sequences; the top ten hold around 0.62%. The CDR3 is 14 amino acids. Germline CDR1 SNHLY, CDR2 FYNNEI. Per CD8+ T cell subset, triplicate sorts of 300,000 cells each were done. Regarding the study as a whole: Researchers report that CXCR3-positive naive cells carry more hydrophobic TRB CDR3s than CXCR3-negative naive cells. Comparison of naive subsets found surface CD5 to be comparable, and TCR strength was inferred on the basis of TRB CDR3 properties. Sequencing showed both naive subsets with comparably high diversity, and memory CD8+ cells much lower.

V and J are TRBV2 and TRBJ2-7; TCRdb names TRBD1, which stays unverified in the absence of DNA. The TCR was taken from a human donor in good health. Some clones in this sample may be carry-over from other donors' samples. The sequencing sample was made of naive CXCR3+ CD8+ T cells from blood. Subset specified: CD45RO-CCR7+CD27+CD95- naive CD8+ T cells expressing CXCR3 (TNR3+). The CDR3 protein is CASSEDGTPYEQYF.